This TCR beta chain stems from a study of prognosis after radiotherapy for stage I lung cancer (dated by TCRdb to the early 2020s). Describing the broader study: Roughly 20 stage I NSCLC patients were enrolled in Nanjing, China, between April 2018 and 2019. Among the enrolled patients, 12 to 15 had newly diagnosed primary stage I lung tumors, while 5 or 6 had oligometastatic NSCLC following surgical resection of the primary tumor. Every patient was regarded as medically inoperable, because of comorbidities in around eleven cases and refusal of surgery in several cases. The cohort comprised 13 men and a handful of women with a median age of roughly 75 years, ranging from 53 to 84 years. Tumor histology was squamous cell carcinoma in six or seven patients and adenocarcinoma in about a dozen. Using image-guided IMRT or VMAT, SBRT was delivered in 3 to 5 fractions at a biologically effective dose of at least 100 Gy. SBRT was not combined with any concurrent therapy in any patient. Distant metastases were developed by four of the 19 patients after SBRT, at a median of roughly 7 months, whereas no significant progression was observed in the other 15 patients. Peripheral blood TCR beta repertoires were profiled in stage I NSCLC patients before and after stereotactic body radiotherapy, and the repertoires were related to distant failure. The study sequenced 40 or so blood samples from about 19 patients, one before and one after SBRT per patient.

Based on the germline V gene, the CDR1 and CDR2 sequences are MNHEY and SVGEGT. Inclusive of the bounding cysteine and phenylalanine, the CDR3 is 14 residues long. The only DNA kept is the CDR3, 42 bases in frame from the first base. Between the V and J ends, shortened by 5 bases and 3 bases respectively, the junction contains 10 bases. Two rounds of multiplex PCR were used to amplify the TCR beta CDR3 region from genomic DNA. The first PCR round used primers specific to each TRBV and TRBJ gene, with sequences filed in Chinese patent CN105087789A. The second PCR round used universal primers. The Roche High Pure PCR Template Preparation Kit was used to extract genomic DNA from frozen PBMCs. Paired-end sequencing with 151 bp reads was performed on the libraries using an Illumina HiSeq 3000. As for the original processing: Raw reads lacking the multiplex PCR primer sequences were removed with CutAdapt. High-quality paired reads were merged into contigs with PEAR. MiXCR assigned TRB V, D and J gene segments to each contig by aligning to reference sequences. CDR3 sequences were clustered by base quality and sequence similarity to remove sequencing errors. Diversity was measured as Shannon entropy normalized by the natural log of productive TCR sequence number. To get clonality, Shannon entropy was divided by the natural log of the number of unique clonotypes, and that result was subtracted from one. The Youden index of ROC curves was used to select progression-free survival cut-offs for repertoire metrics, and analyses were performed in R 3.5.3. TCRdb reworked the public reads: Q25 trimming with fastp, MiXCR clone assembly, productive beta chains retained. All rows with the same CDR3 protein become a single entry with the most common DNA and genes. For this entry, the V and J calls and clone size follow TCRdb and not the study's own pipeline. In this sample the table shows about 35,000 distinct CDR3 sequences, less than 45% of which occur a single time. The ten largest clonotypes hold approximately 15% of the sample.

A history of other malignancies or of prior chemotherapy or radiotherapy was absent in all patients, and node-negative disease was shown on CT and PET/CT in all patients. At each of two time points, roughly 5.7 milliliters of peripheral venous blood were collected into EDTA tubes. PBMCs were isolated by Ficoll-Paque Plus density-gradient centrifugation. Immediately after collection, samples were stored at -80 degrees C until analysis. On the study overall, not on this receptor specifically: The small cohort and short follow-up limited the study, so independent validation of the findings is needed. Post-SBRT Shannon entropy and its change from baseline were lower in patients who developed distant metastases; baseline Shannon entropy was not associated with metastases. None of the reported P values were adjusted for multiple comparisons. Whether the expanded TCR clones were tumor-specific was not determined. TRBV and TRBJ usage frequencies reportedly varied with metastasis status, involving two V genes at baseline and several V and two J genes after SBRT. A decrease in unique TCR clone counts was observed after SBRT (median about 10,000 before versus several thousand after; Wilcoxon paired P=0.011).

The sample holds many counts of this clonotype. What this receptor recognizes is not known. Per-nucleotide qualities are absent, and no much larger clonotype sits a single base away. The specimen was PBMCs, collected before or after stereotactic body radiation therapy (not recorded which). Recombination joined TRBV6-2 or TRBV6-3 with TRBJ2-2; the D gene is perhaps TRBD1, on 6 matching bases. The source of this sequence is a donor over 45 with non-small cell lung cancer. The DNA reads TGTGCCAGCAGTCGACGACAGGACACCGGGGAGCTGTTTTTT. Its amino acids are CASSRRQDTGELFF.